This T cell receptor beta chain was profiled in a study of T cell responses to AZD1222 COVID-19 vaccine. This clone occurred once. The antigen remains undetermined. Study findings and constraints: Epitopes outside B.1.351 and B.1.1.7 mutated regions reportedly drew nearly half of spike TCRs. Repertoire collection took place solely once the T cell response had peaked.

The germline gives CDR1 SGDLS, CDR2 YYNGEE. The CDR3 totals 14 residues. The V gene lost 4 bases and the J gene lost 3 bases, with 14 bases spanning the gap. Method: immunoSEQ multiplex PCR; TCRdb's copy keeps in-frame clones and lacks some. The sample contains about 95,000 clones, roughly 91% of which appear only once. This specimen was peripheral blood, taken on day 0 of AZD1222 vaccination. This chain joins TRBV9 and TRBJ2-7; TRBD1 or TRBD2 may be the D gene (7 bases each). The source is an adult in good health. DNA of the CDR3: TGTGCCAGCAGCCTAGGGGGGGACAGCTACGAGCAGTACTTC. It yields the protein CASSLGGDSYEQYF.